These 24 T cell receptor beta chains originate from one sample sequenced in a study of graft-versus-host responses after intestinal transplantation. The table came from immunoSEQ multiplex PCR; TCRdb's copy has only in-frame clones and leaves some out. The sample has 96,000 or so clones; approximately 90% are singletons. These receptors have no known antigen. Sample: unstimulated CD4+ T cells sorted from spleen or lymph node cells, taken before intestinal transplant. These receptor sequences come from a human donor who received an intestinal transplant.

The chain has TRBV5-6 and TRBJ2-7, with TRBD2 matching over 9 bases. Germline loops: CDR1 SGHDT, CDR2 YYEEEE. This CDR3 spans 15 amino acids. The V and J ends lost 1 base and 3 bases, in that order; junction bases with no gene match: 5. CDR3: CASSLPRLAVYEQYF. Here the CDR3 DNA reads TGTGCCAGCAGCTTGCCGAGACTAGCGGTCTACGAGCAGTACTTC.

The chain employs TRBV5-6 and TRBJ1-4; the D gene is possibly TRBD1 (6 bases). The ends were cut back, 2 bases at V and 3 bases at J, with 11 bases in the middle. CDR1 is SGHDT and CDR2 is YYEEEE in the germline V gene. This CDR3 has 15 amino acids. CDR3 DNA sequence: TGTGCCAGCAGCTTAACAGGGACGGCTAATGAAAAACTGTTTTTT. The encoded protein is CASSLTGTANEKLFF.

The chain is built from TRBV12-5 and TRBJ2-7; 9 bases fit TRBD2. V shed 6 bases, J shed 1 base, and the junction held 7 bases outside the gene matches. The CDR3 has 15 amino acids. The germline V gene encodes CDR1 LGHNT and CDR2 FRNRAP. This CDR3 reads CASGPTSGSSYEQYF. In DNA, the CDR3 is TGTGCTAGTGGCCCGACTAGCGGATCTTCCTACGAGCAGTACTTC.

The chain has TRBV6-5 and TRBJ2-1, with 9 positions matching TRBD1. V lost 4 bases to trimming and J lost 2 bases; unmatched junction nucleotides: 3. The CDR3 runs to 15 residues. Germline-derived CDR1 and CDR2 are MNHEY and SVGAGI. CDR3 in DNA: TGTGCCAGCAGTTTCGGGACAGGGACCTACAATGAGCAGTTCTTC. Translation gives CASSFGTGTYNEQFF.

This chain joins TRBV6-5 and TRBJ2-5; TRBD2 matches 7 bases. CDR1 and CDR2 (germline): MNHEY, SVGAGI. V trimming: 3 bases; J trimming: 3 bases; junction bases outside the gene matches: 7. The CDR3 length is 15 residues. CDR3 coding DNA: TGTGCCAGCAGTTATGCGGGGGTTGGGGAAGAGACCCAGTACTTC. Protein product: CASSYAGVGEETQYF.

CDR3 loop: CASSLQGPHQPQHF. The CDR3 nucleotides are TGTGCCAGCAGCTTACAGGGGCCCCATCAGCCCCAGCATTTT. The V and J genes are TRBV12-1 and TRBJ1-5; the table's TRBD1 call for D was not verified on the DNA. TRBV12-1 is described as a pseudogene. CDR3 length: 14 residues.

The chain recombines TRBV30 with TRBJ1-5; a possible D gene is TRBD1 (6 bases). The V end was cut by 0 bases, the J end by 8 bases, with 11 bases between. Germline CDR1 and CDR2: GTSNPN and SVGIG (reference sequence). The CDR3 runs to 13 residues. The CDR3 nucleotides are TGTGCCTGGAGTGTGGGGGGGCCGGAGCCCCAGCATTTT. It encodes CAWSVGGPEPQHF.

The sample holds a few counts of this clone. The rearrangement joins TRBV28 to TRBJ1-2; TRBD1 matches at 9 bases. J was trimmed by 8 bases and V by 3 bases; bases with no gene match: 4. The CDR3 is 13 residues long. In germline, CDR1 is MDHEN, CDR2 SYDVKM. The CDR3 DNA sequence: TGTGCCAGCAGTTTGCCGGACAGGGGAGGCTACACCTTC. Translated, it gives CASSLPDRGGYTF.

The chain combines TRBV28 with TRBJ1-2; 9 nucleotides align to TRBD1. Looked up from germline, CDR1 is MDHEN and CDR2 is SYDVKM. The CDR3 has 16 amino acids. V lost 2 bases and J lost 8; bases outside the gene matches: 12. The CDR3 DNA is TGTGCCAGCAGTTTACCGGGGACAGGGAGGCTCTACGGCTACACCTTC. Translating gives CASSLPGTGRLYGYTF.

The genes are TRBV9 and TRBJ2-1; D is unresolved. From germline, CDR1 is SGDLS and CDR2 YYNGEE. V was cut by 0 bases and J by 1 base, with 5 bases left in between. The CDR3 totals 14 residues. The CDR3 DNA reads TGTGCCAGCAGCGTAGCGAGGTCCTACAATGAGCAGTTCTTC. It encodes CASSVARSYNEQFF. The variable domain in full, with the rest retrieved from reference TRBV9 and TRBJ2-1, is DSGVTQTPKHLITATGQRVTLRCSPRSGDLSVYWYQQSLDQGLQFLIQYYNGEERAKGNILERFSAQQFPDLHSELNLSSLELGDSALYFCASSVARSYNEQFFGPGTRLTVL.

The V and J genes are TRBV12-2 and TRBJ2-5; no check of the table's D call, TRBD2, against the DNA was made. TRBV12-2 is flagged as a pseudogene. The CDR3 spans 15 residues. CDR3 sequence: CASRFHGGRLETQYF. CDR3 bases: TGTGCAAGTCGCTTTCACGGCGGGAGGCTGGAGACCCAGTACTTC.

The chain has TRBV19 and TRBJ2-5; the match to TRBD1 covers 10 bases. Germline CDR1 LNHDA, CDR2 SQIVND (reference sequence). The length of the CDR3 is 14 residues. J gave up 5 bases and V 7 bases, and 7 bases lay outside the gene matches. CDR3: CASKRDRGGETQYF. CDR3 nucleotides: TGTGCCAGTAAGAGGGACAGGGGAGGCGAGACCCAGTACTTC.

The genes are TRBV10-3 and TRBJ2-7; TRBD2 aligns across 7 bases. V lost 6 bases, J lost 3 bases, and 8 bases stayed unmatched. Germline V gene lookup returns CDR1 ENHRY and CDR2 SYGVKD. This CDR3 is built from 14 residues. The CDR3 protein is CAIRKVGEGYEQYF. CDR3 in DNA: TGTGCCATCAGGAAGGTAGGGGAGGGCTACGAGCAGTACTTC.

The J gene is TRBJ2-7, the V gene TRBV2; 9 bases map to TRBD2. This CDR3 has 13 residues. After removal of 10 bases from V and 2 bases from J, the junction contained 6 bases not matched to a gene. In germline, CDR1 is SNHLY, CDR2 FYNNEI. This CDR3 reads CATGLAPTYEQYF. The CDR3 DNA sequence: TGTGCCACCGGACTAGCGCCAACCTACGAGCAGTACTTC.

The V and J genes are TRBV15 and TRBJ2-4; D perhaps matches TRBD1 (6 bases). The CDR3 length is 15 residues. Germline values: CDR1 LNHNV, CDR2 YYDKDF (reference sequence). V was cut by 6 bases and J by 0 bases, with 12 bases left in between. The CDR3 protein is CATRDWTVAKNIQYF. The CDR3, as DNA: TGTGCCACCAGAGATTGGACAGTAGCCAAAAACATTCAGTACTTC.

The V and J genes are TRBV27 and TRBJ2-7; TRBD1 might be the D (6 bases). The V end was cut by 1 base, the J end by 6 bases, with 16 bases between. The CDR3 has 15 amino acids. Germline V lookup: CDR1 MNHEY, CDR2 SMNVEV (reference sequence). CDR3 coding DNA: TGTGCCAGCAGTTTATTCGCTCTTGTGGGGGCCGAGCAGTACTTC. Amino acid sequence: CASSLFALVGAEQYF.

This chain links TRBV6-1 with TRBJ2-7; D call uncertain. CDR1 and CDR2 (germline): MNHNS, SASEGT. CDR3 size: 12 residues. Trimming took 6 bases from V and 3 from J, leaving 9 bases between them. In nucleotides, the CDR3 is TGTGCCAGCAGAGACGACAACTACGAGCAGTACTTC. Encoded protein: CASRDDNYEQYF.

The chain recombines TRBV7-3 with TRBJ2-7, with D tentatively TRBD2 (7 bases). The CDR3 has 15 amino acids. V lost 3 bases, J lost 2 bases, and 14 bases lay in between. Germline lookup yields CDR1 SGHTA and CDR2 FQGTGA. In nucleotides, the CDR3 is TGTGCCAGCAGCTTGTTTGGGGGGGCACCCTACGAGCAGTACTTC. Amino acid sequence: CASSLFGGAPYEQYF.

V usage is TRBV7-9 and J usage is TRBJ1-2; 11 bases are a match to TRBD1. This CDR3 region has 14 residues. Looked up from germline, CDR1 is SEHNR and CDR2 is FQNEAQ (reference sequence). Unmatched junction bases numbered 1, after V lost 3 bases and J lost 4 bases. The chain's CDR3 is CASSFGTGGYGYTF. The CDR3 region has the DNA TGTGCCAGCAGCTTCGGGACAGGGGGCTATGGCTACACCTTC. Full variable domain (missing parts from reference TRBV7-9 and TRBJ1-2): DTGVSQNPRHKITKRGQNVTFRCDPISEHNRLYWYRQTLGQGPEFLTYFQNEAQLEKSRLLSDRFSAERPKGSFSTLEIQRTEQGDSAMYLCASSFGTGGYGYTFGSGTRLTVV.

J is TRBJ2-5 and V is TRBV5-4; D ambiguous. The CDR3 runs 11 residues. With 4 bases removed from V and 5 bases from J, the gap between germline ends came to 6 bases. Germline loops: CDR1 SGHNT, CDR2 YYREEE (reference sequence). CDR3 region: CASSVRETQYF. The CDR3 region has the DNA TGTGCCAGCAGCGTCAGGGAGACCCAGTACTTC. The whole variable domain, filled in from reference TRBV5-4 and TRBJ2-5, reads ETGVTQSPTHLIKTRGQQVTLRCSSQSGHNTVSWYQQALGQGPQFIFQYYREEENGRGNFPPRFSGLQFPNYSSELNVNALELDDSALYLCASSVRETQYFGPGTRLLVL.

CDR3 DNA: TGTGCCAGCAGCTTGGGGACAGGTCTGGGGCAATCTAACTATGGCTACACCTTC. Amino acid sequence: CASSLGTGLGQSNYGYTF. The chain joins TRBV9 to TRBJ1-2; 8 bases map to TRBD1. The CDR3 consists of 18 residues. V lost 4 bases and J lost 0; bases outside the gene matches: 14. Germline-derived CDR1 and CDR2 are SGDLS and YYNGEE.

The chain combines TRBV5-1 with TRBJ2-4; TRBD1 might be the D (5 bases). CDR1 and CDR2 from the germline V gene are SGHRS and YFSETQ. V gave up 4 bases and J gave up 0 bases, with 8 bases separating them. This CDR3 spans 14 amino acids. The CDR3 coding sequence is TGCGCCAGCAGCGCGACAGAAGCCAAAAACATTCAGTACTTC. As protein: CASSATEAKNIQYF.

The chain combines TRBV27 with TRBJ2-1, with 10 bases identical to TRBD2. J was trimmed by 7 bases and V by 3 bases; bases with no gene match: 6. CDR3 length: 15 amino acids. Germline CDR1 reads MNHEY; CDR2 reads SMNVEV (reference sequence). The CDR3 DNA reads as TGTGCCAGCAGTTTTCGTGCTAGCGGGAGTAATGAGCAGTTCTTC. Translation: CASSFRASGSNEQFF.

The chain links TRBV7-9 to TRBJ1-1; no firm D call. The CDR3 runs to 12 residues. V gave up 4 bases and J gave up 6 bases, with 9 bases separating them. From germline, CDR1 is SEHNR and CDR2 FQNEAQ (reference sequence). CDR3 loop: CASSSPPSEAFF. In DNA, the CDR3 is TGTGCCAGCAGCTCCCCTCCTTCTGAAGCTTTCTTT.